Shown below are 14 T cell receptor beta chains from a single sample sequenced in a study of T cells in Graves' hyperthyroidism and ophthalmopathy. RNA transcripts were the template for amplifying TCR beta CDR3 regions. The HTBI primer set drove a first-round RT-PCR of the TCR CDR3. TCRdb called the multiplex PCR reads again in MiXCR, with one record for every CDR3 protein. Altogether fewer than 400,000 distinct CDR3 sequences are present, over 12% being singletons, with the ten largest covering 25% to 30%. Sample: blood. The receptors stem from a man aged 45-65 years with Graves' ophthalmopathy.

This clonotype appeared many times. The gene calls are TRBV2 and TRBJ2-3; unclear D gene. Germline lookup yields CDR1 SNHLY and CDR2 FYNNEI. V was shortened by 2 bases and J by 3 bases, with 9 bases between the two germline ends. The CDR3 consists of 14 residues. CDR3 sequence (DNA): TGTGCCAGCAGTGAATCAAGAAGAACAGATACGCAGTATTTT. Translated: CASSESRRTDTQYF.

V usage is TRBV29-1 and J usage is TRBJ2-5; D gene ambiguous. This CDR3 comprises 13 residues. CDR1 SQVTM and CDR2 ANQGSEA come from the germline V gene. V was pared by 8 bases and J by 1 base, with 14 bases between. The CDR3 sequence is CSLTAPRQETQYF. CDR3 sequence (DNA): TGCAGCCTGACGGCCCCCCGCCAAGAGACCCAGTACTTC. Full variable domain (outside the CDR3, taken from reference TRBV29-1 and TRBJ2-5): SAVISQKPSRDICQRGTSLTIQCQVDSQVTMMFWYRQQPGQSLTLIATANQGSEATYESGFVIDKFPISRPNLTFSTLTVSNMSPEDSSIYLCSLTAPRQETQYFGPGTRLLVL.

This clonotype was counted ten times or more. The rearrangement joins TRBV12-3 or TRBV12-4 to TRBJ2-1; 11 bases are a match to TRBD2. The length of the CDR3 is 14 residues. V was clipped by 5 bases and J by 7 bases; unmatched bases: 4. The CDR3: CASSVSSGRNEQFF. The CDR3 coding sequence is TGTGCCAGCAGTGTGTCTAGCGGGAGGAATGAGCAGTTCTTC.

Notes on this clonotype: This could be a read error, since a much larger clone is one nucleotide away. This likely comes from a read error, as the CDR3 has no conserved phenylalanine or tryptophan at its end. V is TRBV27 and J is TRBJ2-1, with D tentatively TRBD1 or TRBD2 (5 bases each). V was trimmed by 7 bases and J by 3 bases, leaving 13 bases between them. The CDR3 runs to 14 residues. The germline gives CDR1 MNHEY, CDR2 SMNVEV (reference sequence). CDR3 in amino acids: CASTGSGRYNEQFI. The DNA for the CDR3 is TGTGCCAGCACAGGGAGTGGGCGCTACAATGAGCAGTTCATC.

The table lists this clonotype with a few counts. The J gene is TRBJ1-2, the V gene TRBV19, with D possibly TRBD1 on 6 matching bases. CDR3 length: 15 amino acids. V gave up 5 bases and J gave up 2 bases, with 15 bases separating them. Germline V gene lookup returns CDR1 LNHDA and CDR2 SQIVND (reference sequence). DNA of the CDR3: TGTGCCAGTAGTGCCCGATCTCAGGGGAACTATGGCTACACCTTC. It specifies CASSARSQGNYGYTF.

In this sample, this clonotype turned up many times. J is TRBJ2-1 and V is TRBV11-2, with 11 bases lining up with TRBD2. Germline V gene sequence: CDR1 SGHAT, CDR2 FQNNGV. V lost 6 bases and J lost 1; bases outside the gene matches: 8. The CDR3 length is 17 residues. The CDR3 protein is CASRRTSGPISYNEQFF. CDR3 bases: TGTGCCAGCAGGCGGACTAGCGGGCCTATTTCCTACAATGAGCAGTTCTTC. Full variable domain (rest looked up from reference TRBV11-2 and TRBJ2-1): EAGVAQSPRYKIIEKRQSVAFWCNPISGHATLYWYQQILGQGPKLLIQFQNNGVVDDSQLPKDRFSAERLKGVDSTLKIQPAKLEDSAVYLCASRRTSGPISYNEQFFGPGTRLTVL.

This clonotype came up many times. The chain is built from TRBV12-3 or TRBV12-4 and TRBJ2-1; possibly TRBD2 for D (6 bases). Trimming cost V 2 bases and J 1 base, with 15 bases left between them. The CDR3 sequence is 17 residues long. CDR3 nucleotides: TGTGCCAGCAGTTTATTTCCAGGCGCGGGGTCCTACAATGAGCAGTTCTTC. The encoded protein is CASSLFPGAGSYNEQFF.

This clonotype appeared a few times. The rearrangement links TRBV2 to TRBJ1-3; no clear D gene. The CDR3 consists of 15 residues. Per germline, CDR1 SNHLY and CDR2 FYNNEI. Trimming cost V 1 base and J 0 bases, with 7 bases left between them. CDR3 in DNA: TGTGCCAGCAGTGAAGGCAAATTCTCTGGAAACACCATATATTTT. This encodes CASSEGKFSGNTIYF.

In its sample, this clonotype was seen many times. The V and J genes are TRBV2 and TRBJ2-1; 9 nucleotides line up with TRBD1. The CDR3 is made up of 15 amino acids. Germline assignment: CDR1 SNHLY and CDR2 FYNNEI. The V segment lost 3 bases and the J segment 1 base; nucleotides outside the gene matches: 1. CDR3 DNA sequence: TGTGCCAGCAGTGATGGGACAGGGTCCTACAATGAGCAGTTCTTC. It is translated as CASSDGTGSYNEQFF.

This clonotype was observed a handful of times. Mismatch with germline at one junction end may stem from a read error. Written as DNA, the CDR3 is TGCAGTGCTCTATCGGCGGGACAGGGATCCTACGTGCAGTACTTC. This sequence encodes CSALSAGQGSYVQYF. The chain combines TRBV20-1 with TRBJ2-7, with 9 nucleotides matching TRBD1. CDR3 length: 15 amino acids. CDR1 and CDR2 (germline): DFQATT, SNEGSKA (reference sequence).

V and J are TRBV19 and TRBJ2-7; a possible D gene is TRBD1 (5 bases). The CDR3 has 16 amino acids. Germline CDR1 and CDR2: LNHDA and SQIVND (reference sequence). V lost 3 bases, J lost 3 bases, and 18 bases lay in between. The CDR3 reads CASSIWGTGSGYEQYF. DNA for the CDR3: TGTGCCAGTAGTATTTGGGGCACCGGATCAGGCTACGAGCAGTACTTC.

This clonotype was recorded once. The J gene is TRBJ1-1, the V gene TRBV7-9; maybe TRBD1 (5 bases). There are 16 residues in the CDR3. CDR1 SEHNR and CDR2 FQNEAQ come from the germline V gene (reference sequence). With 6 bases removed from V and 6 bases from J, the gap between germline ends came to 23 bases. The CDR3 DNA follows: TGTGCCAGCAGTAGGTCGGCCGGGGCAGGGAGCGCTGAAGCTTTCTTT. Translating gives CASSRSAGAGSAEAFF. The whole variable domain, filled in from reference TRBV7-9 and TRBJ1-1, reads DTGVSQNPRHKITKRGQNVTFRCDPISEHNRLYWYRQTLGQGPEFLTYFQNEAQLEKSRLLSDRFSAERPKGSFSTLEIQRTEQGDSAMYLCASSRSAGAGSAEAFFGQGTRLTVV.

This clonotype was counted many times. CDR3 loop: CASSSSFGAGNYNEQFF. CDR3 nucleotides: TGTGCCAGCAGCTCCAGTTTTGGGGCGGGTAATTACAATGAGCAGTTCTTC. V gene TRBV11-2 combines with J gene TRBJ2-1, with D possibly called TRBD1 or TRBD2 (5 bases each). This CDR3 is built from 17 residues. Germline V lookup: CDR1 SGHAT, CDR2 FQNNGV. V lost 4 bases and J lost 4, with 20 bases in between.

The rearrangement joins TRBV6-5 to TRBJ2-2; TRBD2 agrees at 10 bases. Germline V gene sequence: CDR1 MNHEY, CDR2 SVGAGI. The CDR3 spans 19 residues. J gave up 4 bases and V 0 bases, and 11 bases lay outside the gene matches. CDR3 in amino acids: CASSYSTAGGPRSTGELFF. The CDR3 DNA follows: TGTGCCAGCAGTTACTCGACAGCGGGAGGGCCGCGTAGCACCGGGGAGCTGTTTTTT.